This TCR beta chain is from a study of beta chain features in type 1 diabetes. Overall study findings and caveats: Patients with type 1 diabetes showed fewer VDJ junction insertions and more deletions. Shorter TCRB CDR3s, moderately but significantly so, marked every one of the four CD4+ subsets in Type 1 diabetes patients. Cells that show high TCR expression could be over-represented by cDNA sequencing. Naive, central memory and Treg TCRB repertoires appeared more alike in patients than in healthy donors.

The germline CDR1 and CDR2 sequences are MGHRA and YSYEKL. CDR3 length: 16 amino acids. V was pared by 1 base and J by 4 bases, with 16 bases between. Expressed TCRB transcripts were sequenced, since all the RNA that had been isolated was reverse transcribed. Assay used: immunoSEQ multiplex PCR; TCRdb lists only in-frame clones, some missing. This sample yields about 360,000 clones, of which around 12% are seen a single time; 0.0095% to 0.013% belongs to the top ten. This clone occurred a few times. Its antigen remains unknown. The sequencing sample was made of naive CD4+ T cells from blood. The sequence was obtained from a woman younger than 35 with type 1 diabetes. The genes are TRBV4-1 and TRBJ2-5, with D uncertain. CDR3 loop: CASSQVGLAGAETQYF. CDR3 coding DNA: TGCGCCAGCAGCCAAGTAGGCCTTGCCGGAGCAGAGACCCAGTACTTC.